This T cell receptor (beta chain) was captured by sequencing in a study of blood T cell repertoires in COVID-19. Study as a whole: The United States, Italy and Spain were the sources of the acute and convalescent COVID-19 samples. T cells, B-cell-depleted T cells, or PBMCs supplied cDNA or gDNA.

Source study methods: Reference gene primer amplification gave nucleated cell count estimates. Libraries were prepared by immunoSEQ multiplex PCR; TCRdb keeps only in-frame clonotypes and omits some of them. The V and J calls and clone size come from that table; D and trimming were worked out from the DNA. This table holds 300,000 or so clones, more than 70% found once. The sample comprised peripheral blood. This receptor was taken from a man aged 18 to 29 who had recovered from COVID-19.

The chain's CDR3 is CASSLGSSYGYTF. The CDR3 nucleotides are TGTGCCAGCAGCTTGGGTAGTAGCTATGGCTACACCTTC. This chain links TRBV5-4 with TRBJ1-2; D call uncertain. Trimming pared 0 bases from V and 4 bases from J, leaving 7 bases between. The length of the CDR3 is 13 residues. CDR1 is SGHNT and CDR2 is YYREEE in the germline V gene (reference sequence). Based on the CDR3 plus reference TRBV5-4 and TRBJ1-2, the full variable domain is ETGVTQSPTHLIKTRGQQVTLRCSSQSGHNTVSWYQQALGQGPQFIFQYYREEENGRGNFPPRFSGLQFPNYSSELNVNALELDDSALYLCASSLGSSYGYTFGSGTRLTVV.